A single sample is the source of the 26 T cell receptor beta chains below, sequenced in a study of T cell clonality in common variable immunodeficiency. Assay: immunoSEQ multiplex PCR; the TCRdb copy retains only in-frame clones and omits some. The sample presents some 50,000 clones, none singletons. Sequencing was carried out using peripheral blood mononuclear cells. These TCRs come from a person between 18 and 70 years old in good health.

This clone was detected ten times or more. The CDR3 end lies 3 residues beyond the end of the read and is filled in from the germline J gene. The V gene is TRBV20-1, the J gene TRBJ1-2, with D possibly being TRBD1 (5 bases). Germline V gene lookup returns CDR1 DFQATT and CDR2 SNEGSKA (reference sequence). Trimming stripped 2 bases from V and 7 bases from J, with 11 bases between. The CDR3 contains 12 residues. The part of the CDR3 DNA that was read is TGCAGTGCTAGACAGGGATCGAGTGGC. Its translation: CSARQGSSG. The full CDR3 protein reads CSARQGSSGYTF.

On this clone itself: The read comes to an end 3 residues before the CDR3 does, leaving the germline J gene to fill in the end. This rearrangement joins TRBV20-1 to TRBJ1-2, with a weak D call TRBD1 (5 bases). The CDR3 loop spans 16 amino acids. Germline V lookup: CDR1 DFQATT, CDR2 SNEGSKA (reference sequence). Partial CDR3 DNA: TGCAGTGCTAGAGAGGGACTAGCGGGGAGGCAAGAGACC. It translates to CSAREGLAGRQET. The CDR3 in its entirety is CSAREGLAGRQETYTF.

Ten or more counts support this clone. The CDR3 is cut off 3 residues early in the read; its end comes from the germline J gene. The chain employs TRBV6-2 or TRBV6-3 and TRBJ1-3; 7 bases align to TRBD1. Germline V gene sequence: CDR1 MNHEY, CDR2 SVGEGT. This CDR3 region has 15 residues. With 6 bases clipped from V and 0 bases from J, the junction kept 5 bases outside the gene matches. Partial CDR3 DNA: TGTGCCAGCAGCCGGGACAGCCGCTCTGGAAACACC. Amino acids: CASSRDSRSGNT. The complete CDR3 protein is CASSRDSRSGNTIYF.

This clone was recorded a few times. CDR3 DNA (partial): TGTGCCAGCTCACCACCCCTAGCGGGAGAAGAGACC. Its translation is CASSPPLAGEET. The complete CDR3 sequence is CASSPPLAGEETAFF. This chain uses TRBV18 with TRBJ1-1; D remains ambiguous. With the read ending 3 residues before the CDR3 end, the germline J gene is used to fill in that end. Germline CDR1 KGHSH, CDR2 LQKENI. The CDR3 length is 15 residues.

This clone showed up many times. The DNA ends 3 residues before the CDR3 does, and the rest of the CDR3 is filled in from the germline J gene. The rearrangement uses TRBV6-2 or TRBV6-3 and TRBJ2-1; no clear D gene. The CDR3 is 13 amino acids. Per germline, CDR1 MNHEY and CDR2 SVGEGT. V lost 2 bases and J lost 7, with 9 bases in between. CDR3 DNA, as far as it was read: TGTGCCAGCAGTTACATCGGTATAAATGAG. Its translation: CASSYIGINE. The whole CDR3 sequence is CASSYIGINEQFF.

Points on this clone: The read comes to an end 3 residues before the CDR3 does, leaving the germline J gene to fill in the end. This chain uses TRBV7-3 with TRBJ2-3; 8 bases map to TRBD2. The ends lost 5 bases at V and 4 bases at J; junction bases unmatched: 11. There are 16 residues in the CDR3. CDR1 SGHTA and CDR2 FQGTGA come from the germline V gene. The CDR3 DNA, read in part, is TGTGCCAGCAGCCCCCTGGGTAGCGGGATGCCAGATACG. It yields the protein CASSPLGSGMPDT. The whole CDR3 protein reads CASSPLGSGMPDTQYF.

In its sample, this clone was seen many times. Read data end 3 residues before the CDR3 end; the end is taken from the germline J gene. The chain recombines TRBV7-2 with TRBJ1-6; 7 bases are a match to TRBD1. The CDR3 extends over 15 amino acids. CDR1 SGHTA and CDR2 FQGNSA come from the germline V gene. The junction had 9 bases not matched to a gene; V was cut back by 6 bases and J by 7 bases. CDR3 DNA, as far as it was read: TGTGCCAGCAGACCCATGGGACAGCTAAATTCACCC. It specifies CASRPMGQLNSP. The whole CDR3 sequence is CASRPMGQLNSPLHF.

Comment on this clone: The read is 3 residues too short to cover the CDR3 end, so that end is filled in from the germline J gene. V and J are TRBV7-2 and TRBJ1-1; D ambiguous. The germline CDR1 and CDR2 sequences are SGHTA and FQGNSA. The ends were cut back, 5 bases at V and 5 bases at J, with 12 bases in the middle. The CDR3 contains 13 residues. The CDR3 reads CASSPLAGTEAFF. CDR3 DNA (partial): TGTGCCAGCAGCCCCCTGGCGGGGACTGAA.

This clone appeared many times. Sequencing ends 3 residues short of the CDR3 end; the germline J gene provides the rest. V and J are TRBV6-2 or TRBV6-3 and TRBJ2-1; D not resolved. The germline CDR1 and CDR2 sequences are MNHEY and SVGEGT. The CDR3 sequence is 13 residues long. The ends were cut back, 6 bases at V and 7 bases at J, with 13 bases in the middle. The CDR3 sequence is CASSYVALNEQFF. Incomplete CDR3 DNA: TGTGCCAGCAGCTACGTGGCCCTGAATGAG.

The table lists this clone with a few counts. The CDR3 bases that were read are TGTGCCAGCAGCCCCTGGCGGGAGATCACAGATACG. It yields the protein CASSPWREITDT. The complete CDR3 reads CASSPWREITDTQYF. V usage is TRBV7-8 and J usage is TRBJ2-3, with 7 bases that match TRBD2. The CDR3 end falls 3 residues outside the read, so it is completed with the germline J gene. V was pared by 5 bases and J by 2 bases, with 7 bases of the junction left unmatched. The CDR3 has 15 amino acids. Per the germline V gene, CDR1 is SGHVS and CDR2 is FQNEAQ.

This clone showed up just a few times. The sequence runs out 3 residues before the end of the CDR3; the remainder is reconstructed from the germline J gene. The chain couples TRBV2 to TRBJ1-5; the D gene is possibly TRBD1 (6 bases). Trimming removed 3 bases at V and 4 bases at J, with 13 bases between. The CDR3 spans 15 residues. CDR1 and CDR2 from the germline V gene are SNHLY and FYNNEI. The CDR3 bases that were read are TGTGCCAGCAGTGAGGTCGGAGGACAGAATCAGCCC. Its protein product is CASSEVGGQNQP. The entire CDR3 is CASSEVGGQNQPQHF.

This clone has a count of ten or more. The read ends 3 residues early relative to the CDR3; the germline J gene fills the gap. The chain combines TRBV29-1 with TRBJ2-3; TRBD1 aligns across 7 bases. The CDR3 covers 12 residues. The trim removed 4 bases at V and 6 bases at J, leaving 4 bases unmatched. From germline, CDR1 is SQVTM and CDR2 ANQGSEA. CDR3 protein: CSVGQGRDTQYF. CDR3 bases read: TGCAGCGTTGGACAGGGACGGGATACG.

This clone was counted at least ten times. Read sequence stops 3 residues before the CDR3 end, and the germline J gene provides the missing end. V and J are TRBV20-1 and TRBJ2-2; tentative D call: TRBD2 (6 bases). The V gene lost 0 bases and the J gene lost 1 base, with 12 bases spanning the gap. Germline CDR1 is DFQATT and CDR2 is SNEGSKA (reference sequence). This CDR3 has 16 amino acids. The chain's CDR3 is CSARDSWGENTGELFF. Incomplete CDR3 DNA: TGCAGTGCTAGAGATTCCTGGGGGGAGAACACCGGGGAG.

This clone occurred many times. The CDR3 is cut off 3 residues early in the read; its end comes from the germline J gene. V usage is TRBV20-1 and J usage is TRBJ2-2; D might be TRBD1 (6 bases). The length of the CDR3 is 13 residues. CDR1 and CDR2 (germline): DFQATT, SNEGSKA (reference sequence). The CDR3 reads CSARDSGANVLFF. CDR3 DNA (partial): TGCAGTGCTAGAGATTCAGGGGCCAACGTG.

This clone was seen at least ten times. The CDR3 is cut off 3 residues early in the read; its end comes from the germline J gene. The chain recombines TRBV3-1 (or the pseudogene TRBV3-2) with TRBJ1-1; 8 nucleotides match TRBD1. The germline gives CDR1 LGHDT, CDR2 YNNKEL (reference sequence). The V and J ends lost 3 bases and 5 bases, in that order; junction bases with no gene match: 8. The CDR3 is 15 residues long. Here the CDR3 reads CASSQGQEPKTEAFF. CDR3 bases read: TGTGCCAGCAGCCAGGGACAGGAACCGAAGACTGAA.

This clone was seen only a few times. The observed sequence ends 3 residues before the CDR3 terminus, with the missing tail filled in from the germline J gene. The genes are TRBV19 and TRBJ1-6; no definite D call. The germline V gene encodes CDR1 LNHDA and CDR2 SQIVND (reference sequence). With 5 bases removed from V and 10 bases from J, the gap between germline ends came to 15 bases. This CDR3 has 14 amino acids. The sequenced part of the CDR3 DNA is TGTGCCAGTAGTGTTCCGGGGAGGGCGTCACCC. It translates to CASSVPGRASP. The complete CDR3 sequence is CASSVPGRASPLHF.

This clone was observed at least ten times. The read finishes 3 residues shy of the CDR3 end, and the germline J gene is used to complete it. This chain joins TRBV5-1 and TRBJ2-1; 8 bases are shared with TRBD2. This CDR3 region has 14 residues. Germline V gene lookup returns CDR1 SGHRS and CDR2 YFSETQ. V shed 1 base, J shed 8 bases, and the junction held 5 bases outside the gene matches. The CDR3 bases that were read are TGCGCCAGCAGCTTGAGCGGGAGTCTCTATGAG. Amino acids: CASSLSGSLYE. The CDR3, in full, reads CASSLSGSLYEQFF.

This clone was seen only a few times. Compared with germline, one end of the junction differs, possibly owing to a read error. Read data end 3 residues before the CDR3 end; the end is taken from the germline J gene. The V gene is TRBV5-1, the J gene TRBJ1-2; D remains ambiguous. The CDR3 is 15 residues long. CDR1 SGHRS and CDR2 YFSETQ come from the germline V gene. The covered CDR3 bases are TGCGCCACCAGCTTCTCCCAAGCAACCCTCTATAGC. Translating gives CATSFSQATLYS. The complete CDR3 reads CATSFSQATLYSYTF. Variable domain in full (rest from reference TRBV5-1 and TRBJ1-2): KAGVTQTPRYLIKTRGQQVTLSCSPISGHRSVSWYQQTPGQGLQFLFEYFSETQRNKGNFPGRFSGRQFSNSRSEMNVSTLELGDSALYLCATSFSQATLYSYTFGSGTRLTVV.

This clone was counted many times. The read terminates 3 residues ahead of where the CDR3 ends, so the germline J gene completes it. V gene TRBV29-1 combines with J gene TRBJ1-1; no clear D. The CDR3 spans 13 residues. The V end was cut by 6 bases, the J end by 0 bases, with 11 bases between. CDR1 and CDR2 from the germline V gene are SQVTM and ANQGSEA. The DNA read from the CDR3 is TGCAGCGTCACCCGGGTCTTGAACACTGAA. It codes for CSVTRVLNTE. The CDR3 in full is CSVTRVLNTEAFF.

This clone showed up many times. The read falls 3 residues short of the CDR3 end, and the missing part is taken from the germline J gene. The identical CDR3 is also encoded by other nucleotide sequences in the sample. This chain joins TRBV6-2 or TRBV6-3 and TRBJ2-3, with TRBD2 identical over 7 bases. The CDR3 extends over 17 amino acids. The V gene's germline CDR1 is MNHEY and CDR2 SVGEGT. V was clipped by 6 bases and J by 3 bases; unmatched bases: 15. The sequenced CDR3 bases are TGTGCCAGCAGGGAGACCCCACTGGCGGGAGCGACAGATACG. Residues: CASRETPLAGATDT. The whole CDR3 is CASRETPLAGATDTQYF.

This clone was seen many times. CDR3 DNA (partial): TGCAGTGCCGGAGGGCAGGGGGCGGTCGTCTATGGC. This gives the protein CSAGGQGAVVYG. The CDR3 as a whole reads CSAGGQGAVVYGYTF. J is TRBJ1-2 and V is TRBV20-1; 8 bases line up with TRBD1. The read falls 3 residues short of the CDR3 end, and the missing part is taken from the germline J gene. Germline assignment: CDR1 DFQATT and CDR2 SNEGSKA (reference sequence). The CDR3 loop spans 15 amino acids. Germline trimming cut 6 bases from V and 4 bases from J; bases unmatched to any gene: 13.

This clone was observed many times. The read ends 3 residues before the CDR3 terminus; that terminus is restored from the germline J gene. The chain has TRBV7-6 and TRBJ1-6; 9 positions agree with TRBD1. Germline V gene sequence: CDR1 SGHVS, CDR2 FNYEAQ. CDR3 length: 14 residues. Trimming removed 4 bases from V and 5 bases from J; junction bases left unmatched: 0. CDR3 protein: CASSWTGDNSPLHF. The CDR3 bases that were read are TGTGCCAGCAGCTGGACAGGGGATAATTCACCC.

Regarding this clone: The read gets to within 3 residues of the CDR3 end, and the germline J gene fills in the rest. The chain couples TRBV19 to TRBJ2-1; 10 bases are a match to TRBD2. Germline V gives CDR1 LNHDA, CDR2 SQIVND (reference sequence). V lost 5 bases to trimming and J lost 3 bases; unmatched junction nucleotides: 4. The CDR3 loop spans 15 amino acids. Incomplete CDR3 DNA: TGTGCCAGTAGTCTCGGGACTAGCGACTACAATGAG. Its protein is CASSLGTSDYNE. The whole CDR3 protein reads CASSLGTSDYNEQFF.

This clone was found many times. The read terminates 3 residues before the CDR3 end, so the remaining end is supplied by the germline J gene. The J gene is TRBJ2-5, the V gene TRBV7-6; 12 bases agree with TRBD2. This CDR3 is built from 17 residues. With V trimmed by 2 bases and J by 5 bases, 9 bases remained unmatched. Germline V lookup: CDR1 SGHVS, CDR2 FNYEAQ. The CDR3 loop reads CASSLLALAGGSETQYF. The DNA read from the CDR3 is TGTGCCAGCAGCTTATTGGCGCTAGCGGGGGGGAGTGAGACC.

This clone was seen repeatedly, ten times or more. This CDR3 is CASSDEGGEEKLFF. Partial CDR3 DNA: TGTGCCAGCAGTGATGAAGGGGGCGAAGAAAAG. This rearrangement joins TRBV2 to TRBJ2-2; TRBD1 matches at 7 bases. The CDR3 is cut off 3 residues early in the read; its end comes from the germline J gene. From germline, CDR1 is SNHLY and CDR2 FYNNEI. This CDR3 has 14 amino acids.

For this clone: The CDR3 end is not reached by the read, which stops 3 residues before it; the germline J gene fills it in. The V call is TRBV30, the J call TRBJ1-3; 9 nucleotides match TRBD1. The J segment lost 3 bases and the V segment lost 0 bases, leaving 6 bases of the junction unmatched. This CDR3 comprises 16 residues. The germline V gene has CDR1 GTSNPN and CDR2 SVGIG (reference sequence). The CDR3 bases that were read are TGTGCCTGGAGTGTACACAGGGGGCGGTTTGGAAACACC. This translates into CAWSVHRGRFGNT. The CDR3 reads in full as CAWSVHRGRFGNTIYF.